This T cell receptor beta chain was retrieved from a study of glioma-infiltrating T cells (TCRdb year 2016). For the study in its entirety: Glioma tissue, non-neoplastic brain tissue and matched peripheral blood mononuclear cells were used as sources from which TCR alpha- and beta-chain repertoires were sequenced. To gauge divergence between tissue and blood T-cell populations, every tissue-infiltrating repertoire was compared against the peripheral blood repertoire from the same patient. The paired cohort was made up of three low-grade glioma patients, about 8 primary glioblastoma patients and three non-glioma patients who contributed non-neoplastic brain tissue. The investigation overall reported the following: Small numbers underpinned the group comparisons: about 8 glioblastoma patients, three low-grade glioma patients and three non-neoplastic patients. VJ-independent divergence between tissue and blood was found to be below expectation in non-neoplastic patients but above expectation in all gliomas, particularly low-grade gliomas. Very few CDR3 sequences were found to be shared between tissue and blood, and this scarcity was attributed to high CDR3 diversity and limited sampling.

Relative to germline, V is 7 bases shorter and J is 3 bases shorter, with 16 bases between their ends. The CDR3 numbers 15 residues from cysteine through phenylalanine. The read is trimmed to its CDR3 DNA, 45 bases read in frame from base 1. Via the germline V gene, CDR1 is SNHLY and CDR2 FYNNEI. The iRepertoire nested amplicon-rescue multiplex PCR (arm-PCR) platform was used to amplify TCR alpha and beta CDR3 regions from RNA. The input for one-step reverse transcription and amplification was about 100-400 ng of either tissue mRNA or PBMC total RNA. After bead purification, a secondary multiplex PCR added Illumina adapters, and libraries were gel-purified between 200 and 400 bp. Internal 6-nucleotide barcodes were carried by the libraries and were used for demultiplexing. Libraries were sequenced on an Illumina MiSeq with 2x220 or 2x250 nucleotide paired-end reads. On the study's bioinformatics: FLASH 1.2.11 was used to merge paired reads, and BWA-MEM then aligned the reads to the GRCh37 human genome before TRA and TRB reads were extracted. An IMGT-derived reference of cassette sequences and CDR3 motifs, with pseudogenes included, was used for V and J assignment. Three-frame translation of reads was performed, and productive CDR3s were defined as those with a C...FGXG motif and no stop codons. Clonotypes were defined as unique combinations of V-J cassette pair and CDR3 amino acid sequence. Filtering of reads was based on Hamming distance, with the threshold set by the sequence error rate of each sample in mapped regions. In TCRdb, the public reads were trimmed at Q25 with fastp and aligned with MiXCR, with productive beta chains retained. Each record represents a unique CDR3 protein, reported with the most common genes and DNA among its rows. TCRdb's processing, not the authors', yielded these V and J calls. The sample table holds tens of thousands of distinct CDR3 sequences, of which around 23% were seen once. The ten largest clones take up over 5% of the sample.

This clonotype is assessed as medium-sized (0.01 to 0.1%). The target of this receptor is not known. Base quality data are lacking; no much larger clone is found one base away. This TCR derives from a human donor with low-grade glioma or glioblastoma, undergoing nonglioma brain surgery, or in good health (not recorded which). The rearranged segments are TRBV2 and TRBJ1-5; TRBD1 is possibly the D segment (6 matching bases). Sequencing was done on a sample of glioma tissue, nonneoplastic brain tissue, or PBMCs (not recorded which). CDR3 reads: CASTGGDTSNQPQHF. The base sequence is TGTGCCAGCACAGGAGGGGACACATCCAATCAGCCCCAGCATTTT.